The TCR beta chain described here comes from a study of response to subunit inactivated influenza vaccine listed by TCRdb under 2018. About the full investigation: Deep quantitative profiling of the T cell receptor repertoire was used in the study to follow responses to a trivalent subunit inactivated influenza vaccine.

This clonotype has a handful of counts. This clone's antigen is unknown. Base quality data are lacking; no much larger clone is found one base away. Broad study findings and their caveats: The authors suggested that each seasonal influenza vaccination may recruit only a limited number of new T cells.

The germline V gene supplies CDR1 KGHSH and CDR2 LQKENI. The CDR3 numbers 16 residues from cysteine through phenylalanine. Just the 48-base CDR3 DNA is kept, in frame starting at base 1. V is cut back by 0 bases and J by 6 bases, with 10 bases in the junction unmatched. Library construction relied on RT-PCR. These reads were obtained on an Illumina HiSeq 2500. The raw public reads went through TCRdb reprocessing: fastp at Q25, MiXCR clone calling, in-frame beta chains kept. Every CDR3 protein is listed once, alongside the most common genes and DNA of its rows. The sample table holds approximately 250,000 distinct CDR3 sequences, of which more than 9% were seen once. Jointly, the top ten make up 7.8% of the sample.

This clonotype originated in a man aged 45 to 65 who received an inactivated influenza vaccine. Donor details come from another sample of the same person, matched by shared clones. This specimen consisted of non-naive T cells sorted from PBMCs, obtained 14 to 15 days before vaccination. According to the study, the label for this sample's cell subset or site signals: memory T cell fraction. This sequence uses TRBV18 and TRBJ2-7; 8 middle bases align to TRBD1. The CDR3: CASSPPKGQGAAEQYF. The DNA is TGTGCCAGCTCACCACCGAAGGGGCAGGGGGCCGCCGAGCAGTACTTC.